This is a list of T cell receptor beta chains from one sample in a study of post-analysis software for immune sequencing data. MiXCR, applied by TCRdb to the PCR reads, yields one record per CDR3 protein. Seen here are a few hundred thousand distinct CDR3 sequences, 35% to 40% observed once, and the top ten hold less than 6%. Source material: blood. Receptor source: a girl between 5 and 17 years old with multiple sclerosis. CDR3s leave out the opening cysteine and the closing phenylalanine or tryptophan. The order of the fields is CDR3 length, V gene, CDR3 protein.

13 TRBV6-1 ASSERIGFTYEQY
12 TRBV5-1 ASSLGGRANEQY
12 TRBV6-5 ASSSGTGGDTQY
14 TRBV7-9 ASSSWTGRFEEKLF
16 TRBV3-1 ASSQEAAGRQDTGELF
15 TRBV7-9 ASSFTVGSASTDTQY
10 TRBV7-2 ASSPPDNEQF
13 TRBV15 ATSRVARTIDTQY
11 TRBV5-1 ASSFGRGNEQF
16 TRBV7-9 ASSAGLAGGPVYNEQF
11 TRBV3-1 ASSLNWDTEAF
10 TRBV18 ASSPLTDEQF
11 TRBV29-1 SVETGSGNTIY
13 TRBV20-1 SAIPGGLSSYEQY
12 TRBV5-1 ASSINTGNTEAF
13 TRBV3-1 ASSQDWGEADTQY
12 TRBV11-2 ASSLESGAYEQY
12 TRBV6-4 ASRPGRGDNEQF
15 TRBV4-2 AGSQGQAGGDQETQY
12 TRBV7-3 ASSLDPAGGELF
14 TRBV5-5 ASSLARGVRQETQY
16 TRBV3-1 ASSQDLYRGQGYNEQY
14 TRBV6-5 ASSYTSGGSTDTQY
12 TRBV24-1 ATSVSGGADTQY
14 TRBV4-1 ASSQVALDMYNEQF
14 TRBV25-1 ASSEFGQAIQETQY
13 TRBV11-2 ASSQLDRAKSPLH
12 TRBV7-9 ASSLVNSYYGYT
13 TRBV7-2 ASSNLGTGFSPLH
15 TRBV5-6 ASSRAHRLAGSYEQY
13 TRBV2 ASNAGRVPTDTQY
12 TRBV7-2 AGSRTGGTYEQY
15 TRBV11-2 ASSPHRGSYVRTSQF
13 TRBV5-1 ASSLSTGPGQPQH
15 TRBV25-1 ARSPSDGQSRHVKLF
13 TRBV10-3 AISESGSGANEQF
14 TRBV2 ASSQVGLAGADEQF
11 TRBV28 ASRSGTVYEQY
12 TRBV5-1 ASSSGQARDTQY
13 TRBV29-1 SARTSGRPDNEQF